One sample yielded the 18 T cell receptor beta chains listed below, sequenced in a study of identical twins. Using its own MiXCR run on the 5' RACE reads, TCRdb lists one record per CDR3 protein. The sample contains approximately 220,000 distinct CDR3 sequences, about 7.5% of which appear only once. The same data also contributed to another study, on yellow fever vaccine responses in identical twins.

Sequencing was carried out using CD8+ T cells sorted from blood. The receptors shown here come from a woman under 30 in good health.

This chain connects TRBV4-1 to TRBJ2-2; 9 bases agree with TRBD2. The V gene end was trimmed by 0 bases and the J gene end by 0 bases; junction bases not matched to a gene: 8. Germline assignment: CDR1 MGHRA and CDR2 YSYEKL. The length of the CDR3 is 19 residues. Written as DNA, the CDR3 is TGCGCCAGCAGCCAAGAATGGGCCTTAGCGGGAGCGAACACCGGGGAGCTGTTTTTT. It encodes CASSQEWALAGANTGELFF.

This clonotype appeared many times. This chain joins TRBV7-8 and TRBJ2-2, with TRBD1 matching over 8 bases. The J segment lost 3 bases and the V segment lost 1 base, leaving 7 bases of the junction unmatched. CDR3 size: 17 residues. Germline CDR1 and CDR2: SGHVS and FQNEAQ. DNA for the CDR3: TGTGCCAGCAGCTTAGAGGGGCAGGGGGCCGACACCGGGGAGCTGTTTTTT. Protein: CASSLEGQGADTGELFF.

This clonotype has a count of ten or more. The chain recombines TRBV5-1 with TRBJ2-3; tentative D call: TRBD2 (6 bases). V lost 1 base, J lost 0 bases, and 15 bases lay in between. The CDR3 is made up of 17 amino acids. The V gene's germline CDR1 is SGHRS and CDR2 YFSETQ. The CDR3 protein is CASSLSASGSSTDTQYF. Here the CDR3 DNA reads TGCGCCAGCAGCTTGTCAGCCAGCGGGTCTAGCACAGATACGCAGTATTTT.

This clonotype was picked up many times. The chain carries TRBV5-1 and TRBJ2-7; tentatively, D is TRBD2 (5 bases). V was cut by 4 bases and J by 2 bases, with 13 bases left in between. The CDR3 contains 14 residues. Looked up from germline, CDR1 is SGHRS and CDR2 is YFSETQ. This CDR3 is CASSVRTDTYEQYF. The CDR3, as DNA: TGCGCCAGCAGCGTAAGGACTGACACCTACGAGCAGTACTTC.

Concerning this clonotype: Germline and junction disagree at one end, which may indicate a read error. The chain uses TRBV5-5 and TRBJ2-3; 9 bases line up with TRBD2. CDR3 length equals 17 residues. Germline V gene data show CDR1 as SGHKS and CDR2 as YYEKEE (reference sequence). DNA for the CDR3: TGTGCCATCAGCCCCAGACTAGCGGAGGGCCTCACAGATACGCAGTATTTT. Translation: CAISPRLAEGLTDTQYF.

This clonotype was seen at least ten times. J is TRBJ2-2 and V is TRBV15; either TRBD1 or TRBD2 may fit D (5 bases each). Germline values: CDR1 LNHNV, CDR2 YYDKDF (reference sequence). Trimming left V 6 bases short and J 5 bases short, with 13 bases between. The CDR3 is 14 amino acids. CDR3 residues: CATSQGRETGELFF. In DNA form, the CDR3 reads TGTGCCACCAGTCAAGGCAGGGAGACCGGGGAGCTGTTTTTT.

This clonotype has ten or more counts. The chain carries TRBV7-9 and TRBJ2-3; 8 nucleotides agree with TRBD1. The CDR3 is made up of 15 amino acids. CDR1 and CDR2 from the germline V gene are SEHNR and FQNEAQ (reference sequence). Germline trimming cut 5 bases from V and 2 bases from J; bases unmatched to any gene: 6. CDR3 loop: CASSPHRGNTDTQYF. CDR3 sequence (DNA): TGTGCCAGCAGCCCCCACAGGGGGAACACAGATACGCAGTATTTT.

This clonotype was observed many times. The chain links TRBV15 to TRBJ2-1; D is undetermined. The CDR3 runs to 15 residues. Trimming pared 0 bases from V and 0 bases from J, leaving 6 bases between. Germline CDR1 LNHNV, CDR2 YYDKDF (reference sequence). CDR3 DNA sequence: TGTGCCACCAGCAGAGAGGCAGGCTCCTACAATGAGCAGTTCTTC. Its protein product is CATSREAGSYNEQFF.

This clonotype was seen repeatedly, ten times or more. This chain uses TRBV4-1 with TRBJ1-1; D uncertain. The CDR3 length is 13 residues. Germline CDR1 reads MGHRA; CDR2 reads YSYEKL. The germline V and J ends were trimmed by 0 bases and 0 bases, with 2 bases remaining between them. CDR3 loop: CASSQDLNTEAFF. The CDR3 coding sequence is TGCGCCAGCAGCCAAGATTTGAACACTGAAGCTTTCTTT.

This clonotype occurred many times. The V call is TRBV6-5, the J call TRBJ1-1; D might be TRBD1 (6 bases). The V gene's germline CDR1 is MNHEY and CDR2 SVGAGI. The CDR3 covers 12 residues. Trimming removed 4 bases from V and 8 bases from J, with 11 bases in between. The CDR3 DNA reads TGTGCCAGCAGTTTCGGGACACACGAAGCTTTCTTT. Translation: CASSFGTHEAFF.

The chain links TRBV2 to TRBJ2-7, with 7 bases that match TRBD1. The CDR3 is 14 residues long. CDR1 and CDR2 (germline): SNHLY, FYNNEI. V was clipped by 5 bases and J by 4 bases; unmatched bases: 8. The DNA of the CDR3 is TGTGCCAGCAGTTCCGGGACAGACGAATACGAGCAGTACTTC. Its protein product is CASSSGTDEYEQYF. Filled out from reference TRBV2 and TRBJ2-7, the complete variable domain reads EPEVTQTPSHQVTQMGQEVILRCVPISNHLYFYWYRQILGQKVEFLVSFYNNEISEKSEIFDDQFSVERPDGSNFTLKIRSTKLEDSAMYFCASSSGTDEYEQYFGPGTRLTVT.

This clonotype was observed a handful of times. This CDR3 reads CASSAGGRAAQYF. CDR3 DNA: TGTGCCAGCAGCGCGGGGGGGCGAGCGGCGCAGTATTTT. The chain employs TRBV7-9 and TRBJ2-3; TRBD2 aligns across 9 bases. The CDR3 has 13 residues. Losses at the gene ends were 5 bases for V and 10 bases for J; bases not matched to a gene: 7. Germline V lookup: CDR1 SEHNR, CDR2 FQNEAQ (reference sequence).

In this sample, this clonotype turned up many times. The chain recombines TRBV12-3 or TRBV12-4 with TRBJ2-6, with TRBD1 matching 9 bases. V was pared by 6 bases and J by 10 bases, with 4 bases of the junction left unmatched. There are 13 residues in the CDR3. CDR3 residues: CASSLGQGNVLTF. The CDR3 DNA sequence: TGTGCCAGCAGCCTAGGACAGGGGAACGTCCTGACTTTC.

This clonotype was observed a handful of times. The CDR3 nucleotides read TGTGCCAGCAGTTTATCCCTAGCGGACCCCACAGATACGCAGTATTTT. Protein product: CASSLSLADPTDTQYF. The V call is TRBV27, the J call TRBJ2-3, with 7 bases that match TRBD2. V lost 0 bases to trimming and J lost 2 bases; unmatched junction nucleotides: 5. Germline V gene sequence: CDR1 MNHEY, CDR2 SMNVEV (reference sequence). CDR3 length: 16 residues.

Many counts were recorded for this clonotype. This rearrangement joins TRBV29-1 to TRBJ2-7; TRBD2 aligns across 7 bases. CDR3 size: 14 residues. Trimming removed 4 bases from V and 2 bases from J; junction bases left unmatched: 8. Germline V gene lookup returns CDR1 SQVTM and CDR2 ANQGSEA. The CDR3 DNA follows: TGCAGCGTTGTGGGACTAAGCTCTACCTACGAGCAGTACTTC. Its protein product is CSVVGLSSTYEQYF.

This clonotype was found many times. The chain links TRBV5-1 to TRBJ2-3; possible D gene TRBD2, 6 bases. The CDR3 spans 15 residues. Germline V gene sequence: CDR1 SGHRS, CDR2 YFSETQ. With 4 bases removed from V and 2 bases from J, the gap between germline ends came to 14 bases. The CDR3 nucleotides are TGCGCCAGCAGCCCGACTAGAGGGGACACAGATACGCAGTATTTT. It encodes CASSPTRGDTDTQYF.

There are many counts of this clonotype. V usage is TRBV12-3 or TRBV12-4 and J usage is TRBJ1-4; 7 bases match TRBD1. Losses at the gene ends were 5 bases for V and 0 bases for J; bases not matched to a gene: 6. CDR3 length equals 16 residues. CDR3 DNA sequence: TGTGCCAGCAGTGGCGGACAGGACGCAACTAATGAAAAACTGTTTTTT. This codes for CASSGGQDATNEKLFF.

The chain is built from TRBV5-5 and TRBJ1-2; perhaps TRBD1 as D (5 bases). From germline, CDR1 is SGHKS and CDR2 YYEKEE (reference sequence). CDR3 length: 14 amino acids. The V end lost 3 bases, the J end lost 4 bases, and 13 bases lay between the germline ends. As DNA, the CDR3 is TGTGCCAGCAGCTCGGGGGGGGGTAGCTATGGCTACACCTTC. Encoded protein: CASSSGGGSYGYTF. Complete variable domain (other parts from reference TRBV5-5 and TRBJ1-2): DAGVTQSPTHLIKTRGQQVTLRCSPISGHKSVSWYQQVLGQGPQFIFQYYEKEERGRGNFPDRFSARQFPNYSSELNVNALLLGDSALYLCASSSGGGSYGYTFGSGTRLTVV.